Shown below are 8 T cell receptor beta chains from a single sample sequenced in a study of response to subunit inactivated influenza vaccine. TCRdb re-called the RT-PCR reads with MiXCR, one entry per CDR3 protein. The sample has about 500,000 distinct CDR3 sequences; roughly 7.6% are singletons. The specimen comprised PBMCs from blood, sampled 23 to 25 months after vaccination. These receptors were obtained from a man between 50 and 70 years old who received an inactivated influenza vaccine.

This clonotype has a count of ten or more. This chain uses TRBV5-1 with TRBJ2-3; TRBD2 might be the D (5 bases). Germline assignment: CDR1 SGHRS and CDR2 YFSETQ. V was pared by 0 bases and J by 5 bases, with 16 bases between. This CDR3 region has 16 residues. The CDR3 loop reads CASSLDRTGMGDTQYF. The CDR3 DNA follows: TGCGCCAGCAGCTTGGATAGGACGGGGATGGGAGATACGCAGTATTTT. The entire variable domain, with the rest obtained from reference TRBV5-1 and TRBJ2-3, is as follows: KAGVTQTPRYLIKTRGQQVTLSCSPISGHRSVSWYQQTPGQGLQFLFEYFSETQRNKGNFPGRFSGRQFSNSRSEMNVSTLELGDSALYLCASSLDRTGMGDTQYFGPGTRLTVL.

The rearrangement links TRBV4-3 to TRBJ2-1; possibly TRBD2 for D (8 bases). Germline loops: CDR1 LGHNA, CDR2 YSLEER. This CDR3 is 19 amino acids long. V lost 0 bases, J lost 3 bases, and 21 bases lay in between. The DNA of the CDR3 is TGCGCCAGCAGCCAAGAAGACTTCGGGAGGGGGCCTAACTACAATGAGCAGTTCTTC. Translation: CASSQEDFGRGPNYNEQFF.

This clonotype was recorded at least ten times. V and J are TRBV7-2 and TRBJ2-2, with a possible D match to TRBD2 (6 bases). V shed 4 bases and J shed 2 bases, with 11 bases lying between them. Germline-derived CDR1 and CDR2 are SGHTA and FQGNSA. CDR3 length equals 15 residues. In DNA, the CDR3 is TGTGCCAGCAGCTCCGGAGGGGTCAACACCGGGGAGCTGTTTTTT. It specifies CASSSGGVNTGELFF.

This clonotype showed up just a few times. The V and J genes are TRBV10-3 and TRBJ1-6, with a tentative D call TRBD1 (5 bases). Germline V gene lookup returns CDR1 ENHRY and CDR2 SYGVKD. CDR3 length: 13 amino acids. V was pared by 11 bases and J by 9 bases, with 17 bases between. CDR3 sequence reads: CAARDSTGSPLHF. In DNA, the CDR3 is TGTGCCGCACGGGACTCCACGGGTTCACCCCTCCACTTT.

This clonotype was counted ten times or more. The chain uses TRBV12-3 or TRBV12-4 and TRBJ2-7; TRBD2 is a possible D gene (5 bases). Trimming took off 6 bases at V and 2 bases at J, with 8 bases between the two ends. The CDR3 spans 12 residues. The CDR3 protein is CASSRGTYEQYF. Here the CDR3 DNA reads TGTGCCAGCAGCCGGGGAACCTACGAGCAGTACTTC.

This clonotype has more than one count but fewer than ten. The chain is built from TRBV7-2 and TRBJ2-5; D not certain. Trimming shortened V by 3 bases and J by 3 bases, and 17 bases separated the two germline ends. The CDR3 totals 16 residues. In germline, CDR1 is SGHTA, CDR2 FQGNSA. CDR3 in amino acids: CASSFSAFSREETQYF. The DNA for the CDR3 is TGTGCCAGCAGCTTCTCCGCCTTTTCTCGAGAAGAGACCCAGTACTTC.

The CDR3 spells CASSLLRLAGDFSYEQYF. For the CDR3, the DNA is TGTGCCAGCAGCTTGTTGAGACTAGCGGGAGATTTTTCCTACGAGCAGTACTTC. The V call is TRBV5-6, the J call TRBJ2-7, with 12 bases aligning to TRBD2. This CDR3 spans 18 amino acids. V lost 1 base, J lost 1 base, and 9 bases stayed unmatched. Germline CDR1 and CDR2: SGHDT and YYEEEE.

This clonotype was picked up a small number of times. This rearrangement joins TRBV9 to TRBJ2-2, with a possible D match to TRBD2 (5 bases). The CDR3 runs 14 residues. The germline V gene has CDR1 SGDLS and CDR2 YYNGEE. Trimming removed 2 bases from V and 6 bases from J, with 11 bases in between. As DNA, the CDR3 is TGTGCCAGCAGCGTTCGTTCTAGCCCCGGGGAGCTGTTTTTT. Residues: CASSVRSSPGELFF.